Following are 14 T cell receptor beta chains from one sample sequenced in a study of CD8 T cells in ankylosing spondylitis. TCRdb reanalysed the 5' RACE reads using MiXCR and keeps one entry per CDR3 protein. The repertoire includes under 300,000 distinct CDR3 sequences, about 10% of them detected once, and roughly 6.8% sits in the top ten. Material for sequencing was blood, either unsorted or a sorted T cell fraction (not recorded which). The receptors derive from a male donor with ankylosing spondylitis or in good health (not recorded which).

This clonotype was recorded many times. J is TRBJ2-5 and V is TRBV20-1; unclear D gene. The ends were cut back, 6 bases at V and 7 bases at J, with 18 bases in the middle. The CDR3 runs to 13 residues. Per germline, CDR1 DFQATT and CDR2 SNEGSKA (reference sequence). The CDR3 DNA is TGCAGTGCCCCCCCCGTTAATGGCGGGACCCAGTACTTC. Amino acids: CSAPPVNGGTQYF.

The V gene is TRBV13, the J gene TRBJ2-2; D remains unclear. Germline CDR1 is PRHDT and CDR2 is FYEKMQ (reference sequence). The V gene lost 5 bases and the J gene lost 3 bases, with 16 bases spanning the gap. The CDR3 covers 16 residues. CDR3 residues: CASSPRWSSDTGELFF. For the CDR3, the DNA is TGTGCCAGCAGCCCTAGGTGGAGTTCGGACACCGGGGAGCTGTTTTTT.

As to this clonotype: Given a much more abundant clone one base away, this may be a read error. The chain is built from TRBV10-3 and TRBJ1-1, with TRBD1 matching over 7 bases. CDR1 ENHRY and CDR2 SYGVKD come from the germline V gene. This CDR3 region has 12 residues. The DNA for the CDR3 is TGTACCATCAGTGAGGGGACAGCCGAAGCTTTCTTT. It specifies CTISEGTAEAFF.

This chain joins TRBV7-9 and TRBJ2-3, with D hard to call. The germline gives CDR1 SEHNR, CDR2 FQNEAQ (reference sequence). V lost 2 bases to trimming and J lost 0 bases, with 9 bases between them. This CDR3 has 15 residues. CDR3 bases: TGTGCCAGCAGCTTAACGGCCTACAGCACAGATACGCAGTATTTT. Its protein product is CASSLTAYSTDTQYF.

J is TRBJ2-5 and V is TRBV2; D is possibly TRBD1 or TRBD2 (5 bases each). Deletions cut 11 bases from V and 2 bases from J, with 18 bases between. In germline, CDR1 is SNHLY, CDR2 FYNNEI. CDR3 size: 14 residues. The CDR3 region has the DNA TGTGCCGGGGGTGGTGGGCTGGCGCAAGAGACCCAGTACTTC. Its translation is CAGGGGLAQETQYF. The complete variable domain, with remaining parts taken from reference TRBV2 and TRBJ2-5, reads EPEVTQTPSHQVTQMGQEVILRCVPISNHLYFYWYRQILGQKVEFLVSFYNNEISEKSEIFDDQFSVERPDGSNFTLKIRSTKLEDSAMYFCAGGGGLAQETQYFGPGTRLLVL.

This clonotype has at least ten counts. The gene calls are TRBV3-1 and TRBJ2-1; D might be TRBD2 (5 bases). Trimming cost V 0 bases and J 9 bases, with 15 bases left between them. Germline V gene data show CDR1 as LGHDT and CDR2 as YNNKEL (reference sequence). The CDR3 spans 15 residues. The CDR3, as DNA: TGTGCCAGCAGCCAAGATAGTGGACTGATGGGTGAGCAGTTCTTC. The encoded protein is CASSQDSGLMGEQFF.

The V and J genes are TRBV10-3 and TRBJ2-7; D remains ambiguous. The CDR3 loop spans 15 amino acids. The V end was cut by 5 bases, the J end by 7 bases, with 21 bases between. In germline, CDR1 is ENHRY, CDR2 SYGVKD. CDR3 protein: CAISSPASPLGEQYF. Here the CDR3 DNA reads TGTGCCATCAGTTCCCCCGCAAGCCCCCTGGGAGAGCAGTACTTC.

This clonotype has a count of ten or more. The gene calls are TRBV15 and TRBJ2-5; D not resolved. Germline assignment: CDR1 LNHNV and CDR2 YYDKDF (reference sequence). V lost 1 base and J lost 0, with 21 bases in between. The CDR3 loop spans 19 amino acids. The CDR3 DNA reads TGTGCCACCAGCAGAGTAACGGTTCGAGGCAGACATTACCAAGAGACCCAGTACTTC. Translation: CATSRVTVRGRHYQETQYF.

The CDR3 protein is CASSLGPGVAGGEQFF. In DNA form, the CDR3 reads TGTGCCAGCAGCTTAGGTCCTGGTGTGGCGGGAGGGGAGCAGTTCTTC. This chain joins TRBV7-9 and TRBJ2-1, with 9 bases identical to TRBD2. CDR1 SEHNR and CDR2 FQNEAQ come from the germline V gene (reference sequence). This CDR3 contains 16 residues. Losses at the gene ends were 1 base for V and 10 bases for J; bases not matched to a gene: 11.

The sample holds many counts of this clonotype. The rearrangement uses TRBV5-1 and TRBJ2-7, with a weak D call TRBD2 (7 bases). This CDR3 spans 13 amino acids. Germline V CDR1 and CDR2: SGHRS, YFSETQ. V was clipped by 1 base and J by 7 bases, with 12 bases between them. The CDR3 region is CASSLLQGGEQYF. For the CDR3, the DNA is TGCGCCAGCAGCTTGTTACAGGGAGGGGAGCAGTACTTC.

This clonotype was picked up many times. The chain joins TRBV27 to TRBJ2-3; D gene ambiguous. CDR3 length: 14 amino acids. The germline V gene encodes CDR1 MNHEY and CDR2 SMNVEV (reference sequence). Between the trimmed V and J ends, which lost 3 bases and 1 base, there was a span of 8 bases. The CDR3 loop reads CASSFHPRTDTQYF. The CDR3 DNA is TGTGCCAGCAGTTTCCACCCTCGCACAGATACGCAGTATTTT.

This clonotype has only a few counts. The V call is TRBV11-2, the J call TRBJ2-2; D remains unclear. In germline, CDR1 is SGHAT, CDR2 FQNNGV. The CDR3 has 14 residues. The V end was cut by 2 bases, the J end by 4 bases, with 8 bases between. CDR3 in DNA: TGTGCCAGCAGCTTATTGGCAGGCACCGGGGAGCTGTTTTTT. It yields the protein CASSLLAGTGELFF.

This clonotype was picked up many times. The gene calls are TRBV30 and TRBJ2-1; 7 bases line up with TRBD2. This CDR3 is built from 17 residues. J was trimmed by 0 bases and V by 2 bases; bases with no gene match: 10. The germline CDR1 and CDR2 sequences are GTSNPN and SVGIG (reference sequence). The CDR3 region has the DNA TGTGCCTGGAGTTTCTCTCCTAGCGGCTACTCCTACAATGAGCAGTTCTTC. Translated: CAWSFSPSGYSYNEQFF.

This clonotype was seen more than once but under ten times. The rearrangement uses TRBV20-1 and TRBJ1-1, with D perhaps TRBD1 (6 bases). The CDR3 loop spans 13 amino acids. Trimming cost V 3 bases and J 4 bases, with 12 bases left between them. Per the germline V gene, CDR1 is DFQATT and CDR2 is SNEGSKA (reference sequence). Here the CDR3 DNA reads TGCAGTGCTAGTAAGGGGGGGGGCACTGAAGCTTTCTTT. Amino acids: CSASKGGGTEAFF.